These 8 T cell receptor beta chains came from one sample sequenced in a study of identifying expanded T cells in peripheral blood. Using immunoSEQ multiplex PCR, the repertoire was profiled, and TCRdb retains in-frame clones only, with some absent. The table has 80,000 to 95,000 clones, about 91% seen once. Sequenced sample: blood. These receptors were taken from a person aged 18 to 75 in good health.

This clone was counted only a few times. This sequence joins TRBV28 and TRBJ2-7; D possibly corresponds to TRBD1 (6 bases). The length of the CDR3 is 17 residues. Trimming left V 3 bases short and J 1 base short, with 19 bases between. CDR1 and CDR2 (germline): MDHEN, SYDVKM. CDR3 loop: CASSLGRRTVPSYEQYF. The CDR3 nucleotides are TGTGCCAGCAGTTTGGGCCGAAGGACAGTCCCTTCCTACGAGCAGTACTTC.

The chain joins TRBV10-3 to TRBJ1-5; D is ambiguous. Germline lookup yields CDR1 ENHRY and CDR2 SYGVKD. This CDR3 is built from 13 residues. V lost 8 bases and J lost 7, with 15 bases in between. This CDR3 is CAIQVGSEQPQHF. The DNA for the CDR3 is TGTGCCATCCAGGTGGGTTCCGAACAGCCCCAGCATTTT.

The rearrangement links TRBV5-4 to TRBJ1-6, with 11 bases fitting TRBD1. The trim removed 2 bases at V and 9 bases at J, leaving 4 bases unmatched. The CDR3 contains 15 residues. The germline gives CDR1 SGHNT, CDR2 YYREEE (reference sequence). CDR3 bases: TGTGCCAGCAGCTTAAAGGACAGGGGGCCTTCACCCCTCCACTTT. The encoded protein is CASSLKDRGPSPLHF.

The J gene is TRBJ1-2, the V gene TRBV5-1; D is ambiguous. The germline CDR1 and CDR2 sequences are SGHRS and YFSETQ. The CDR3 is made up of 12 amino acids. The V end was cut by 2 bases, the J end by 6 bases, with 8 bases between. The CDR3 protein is CASSFGVDGYTF. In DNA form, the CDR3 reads TGCGCCAGCAGCTTCGGGGTAGATGGCTACACCTTC.

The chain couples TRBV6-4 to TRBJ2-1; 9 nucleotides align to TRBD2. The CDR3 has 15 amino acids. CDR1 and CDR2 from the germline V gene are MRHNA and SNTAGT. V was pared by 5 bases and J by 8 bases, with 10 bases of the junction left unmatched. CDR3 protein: CASSYDGGGADEQFF. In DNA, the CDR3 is TGTGCCAGCAGTTACGATGGCGGGGGGGCCGATGAGCAGTTCTTC.

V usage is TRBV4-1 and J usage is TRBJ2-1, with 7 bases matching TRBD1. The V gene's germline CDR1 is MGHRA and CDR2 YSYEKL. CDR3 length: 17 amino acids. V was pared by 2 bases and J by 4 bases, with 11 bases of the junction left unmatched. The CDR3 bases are TGCGCCAGCAGCCAACTGGGGCCCTCACAGGGGTACAATGAGCAGTTCTTC. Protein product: CASSQLGPSQGYNEQFF.

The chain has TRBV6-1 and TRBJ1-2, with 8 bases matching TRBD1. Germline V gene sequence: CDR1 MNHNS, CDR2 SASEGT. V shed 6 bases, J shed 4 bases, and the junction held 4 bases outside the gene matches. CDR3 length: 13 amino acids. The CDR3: CASSIDRGYGYTF. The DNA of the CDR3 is TGTGCCAGCAGCATCGACAGGGGCTATGGCTACACCTTC.

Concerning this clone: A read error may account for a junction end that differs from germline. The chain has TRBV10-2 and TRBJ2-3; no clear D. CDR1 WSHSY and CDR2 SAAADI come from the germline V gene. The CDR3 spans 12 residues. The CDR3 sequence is CASREYTDTQYF. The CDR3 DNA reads TGCGCCAGCAGAGAGTACACAGATACGCAGTATTTT.